These 27 T cell receptor beta chains originate from one sample sequenced in a study of T cell repertoires in cytomegalovirus infection. MiXCR, applied by TCRdb to the reads, yields one record per CDR3 protein. The sample records under 450,000 distinct CDR3 sequences, approximately 35% being singletons. These receptors have no identified antigens. Sequencing was performed on cultured PBMCs, taken from culture after CMV antigen stimulation. These receptors all stem from a human donor in good health (CMV status not recorded). Some clones in this sample may be carry-over from other donors' samples.

There are a few counts of this clonotype. The rearrangement uses TRBV7-6 and TRBJ2-1; D is unclear. The CDR3 consists of 13 residues. Germline V gene data show CDR1 as SGHVS and CDR2 as FNYEAQ. The V gene lost 5 bases and the J gene lost 5 bases, with 10 bases spanning the gap. Here the CDR3 reads CASSLQFNNEQFF. The CDR3, as DNA: TGTGCCAGCAGCCTACAGTTCAACAATGAGCAGTTCTTC.

This clonotype was seen only once. The chain couples TRBV5-6 to TRBJ2-7; 7 bases match TRBD1. The CDR3 length is 14 residues. The germline V gene encodes CDR1 SGHDT and CDR2 YYEEEE. The V segment lost 6 bases and the J segment 0 bases; nucleotides outside the gene matches: 6. The DNA for the CDR3 is TGTGCCAGCACCACGGGACAGCCCTCCTACGAGCAGTACTTC. As protein: CASTTGQPSYEQYF.

This clonotype occurred once. The chain joins TRBV19 to TRBJ2-2, with D uncertain. V was trimmed by 4 bases and J by 4 bases, leaving 7 bases between them. Germline V gene sequence: CDR1 LNHDA, CDR2 SQIVND (reference sequence). This CDR3 is 13 amino acids long. CDR3 in amino acids: CASSTASTGELFF. The CDR3, as DNA: TGTGCCAGTAGTACAGCCAGCACCGGGGAGCTGTTTTTT.

V and J are TRBV13 and TRBJ1-1, with 7 bases fitting TRBD1. Looked up from germline, CDR1 is PRHDT and CDR2 is FYEKMQ (reference sequence). The ends lost 1 base at V and 0 bases at J; junction bases unmatched: 5. The CDR3 has 16 residues. Here the CDR3 reads CASSLAGGVMNTEAFF. The DNA of the CDR3 is TGTGCCAGCAGCTTAGCAGGGGGAGTCATGAACACTGAAGCTTTCTTT.

This clonotype showed up just a few times. The chain carries TRBV2 and TRBJ2-4; D perhaps matches TRBD1 (5 bases). Between the trimmed V and J ends, which lost 6 bases and 2 bases, there was a span of 20 bases. The CDR3 has 17 residues. Germline lookup yields CDR1 SNHLY and CDR2 FYNNEI. CDR3 nucleotide sequence: TGTGCCAGCAGGGAAAAGGACACGATACCTACCAAAAACATTCAGTACTTC. Translating gives CASREKDTIPTKNIQYF.

The chain combines TRBV11-3 with TRBJ1-3; D is uncertain. Between the trimmed V and J ends, which lost 3 bases and 4 bases, there was a span of 7 bases. Germline assignment: CDR1 SGHNT and CDR2 YENEEA. This CDR3 has 13 amino acids. The CDR3 DNA is TGTGCCAGCAGCTTGGGGTTCGGAAACACCATATATTTT. Translated, it gives CASSLGFGNTIYF.

This clonotype appeared a few times. The chain recombines TRBV12-3 or TRBV12-4 with TRBJ2-2; 7 bases line up with TRBD1. The junction had 6 bases not matched to a gene; V was cut back by 6 bases and J by 5 bases. This CDR3 region has 14 residues. The CDR3 here is CASRDRVITGELFF. In nucleotides, the CDR3 is TGTGCCAGCAGAGACAGGGTAATAACCGGGGAGCTGTTTTTT.

This clonotype was seen more than once but under ten times. V gene TRBV6-8 combines with J gene TRBJ2-1; TRBD2 matches 12 bases. Germline loops: CDR1 MNHGY, CDR2 SAAAGT. V trimming: 10 bases; J trimming: 7 bases; junction bases outside the gene matches: 8. This CDR3 is built from 14 residues. The CDR3 nucleotides read TGTGCCACGTTACTAGCGGGAGGTGGGAATGAGCAGTTCTTC. Its translation: CATLLAGGGNEQFF.

The chain has TRBV7-6 and TRBJ2-3; possible D gene TRBD2, 7 bases. The CDR3 runs 14 residues. The germline V and J ends were trimmed by 5 bases and 2 bases, with 11 bases remaining between them. CDR1 and CDR2 (germline): SGHVS, FNYEAQ. This CDR3 reads CASSGGGLTDTQYF. The CDR3 DNA follows: TGTGCCAGCAGCGGGGGGGGCCTCACAGATACGCAGTATTTT.

This clonotype was counted a few times. This chain links TRBV7-2 with TRBJ2-7, with no clear D. CDR1 is SGHTA, CDR2 FQGNSA, per germline. V gave up 5 bases and J gave up 7 bases, with 15 bases separating them. This CDR3 comprises 13 residues. Here the CDR3 reads CASSETLGGEQYV. The CDR3 DNA sequence: TGTGCCAGCAGCGAAACTCTAGGTGGGGAGCAGTACGTC.

The V call is TRBV11-2, the J call TRBJ1-4; D is unclear. CDR3 length equals 15 residues. V was pared by 2 bases and J by 5 bases, with 12 bases between. Germline lookup yields CDR1 SGHAT and CDR2 FQNNGV. CDR3 DNA: TGTGCCAGCAGCTTAATCTGGGGAGGCAATGAAAAACTGTTTTTT. It specifies CASSLIWGGNEKLFF. The whole variable domain, remainder taken from reference TRBV11-2 and TRBJ1-4, is EAGVAQSPRYKIIEKRQSVAFWCNPISGHATLYWYQQILGQGPKLLIQFQNNGVVDDSQLPKDRFSAERLKGVDSTLKIQPAKLEDSAVYLCASSLIWGGNEKLFFGSGTQLSVL.

The genes are TRBV7-6 and TRBJ2-3, with D maybe TRBD2 (5 bases). Germline CDR1 reads SGHVS; CDR2 reads FNYEAQ. The V end was cut by 5 bases, the J end by 6 bases, with 12 bases between. The CDR3 loop spans 13 amino acids. CDR3 coding DNA: TGTGCCAGCAGCCGAATACTAGGGGATACGCAGTATTTT. This sequence encodes CASSRILGDTQYF.

The J gene is TRBJ1-5, the V gene TRBV4-1; D possibly corresponds to TRBD1 (6 bases). Trimming pared 1 base from V and 1 base from J, leaving 17 bases between. Looked up from germline, CDR1 is MGHRA and CDR2 is YSYEKL. The CDR3 consists of 18 residues. CDR3 sequence reads: CASSQGLMDSLSNQPQHF. Written as DNA, the CDR3 is TGCGCCAGCAGCCAAGGTCTTATGGACAGCTTGAGCAATCAGCCCCAGCATTTT.

This chain connects TRBV6-2 or TRBV6-3 to TRBJ2-7; TRBD2 matches 7 bases. CDR1 is MNHEY, CDR2 SVGEGT, per germline. J lost 3 bases, V lost 8 bases, and 13 bases had no gene match. The CDR3 has 15 amino acids. CDR3 loop: CASRYGGGGSYEQYV. CDR3 sequence (DNA): TGTGCCAGCCGATACGGTGGTGGCGGGAGCTACGAGCAGTACGTC.

This clonotype was recorded a few times. The chain employs TRBV7-9 and TRBJ1-2; TRBD1 matches at 7 bases. CDR3 length equals 15 residues. V lost 1 base to trimming and J lost 3 bases; unmatched junction nucleotides: 5. Germline V gene sequence: CDR1 SEHNR, CDR2 FQNEAQ (reference sequence). The CDR3 protein is CASSLVTGVHYGYTF. As DNA, the CDR3 is TGTGCCAGCAGCTTAGTAACAGGGGTTCACTATGGCTACACCTTC. Full variable domain (remainder filled in from reference TRBV7-9 and TRBJ1-2): DTGVSQNPRHKITKRGQNVTFRCDPISEHNRLYWYRQTLGQGPEFLTYFQNEAQLEKSRLLSDRFSAERPKGSFSTLEIQRTEQGDSAMYLCASSLVTGVHYGYTFGSGTRLTVV.

J is TRBJ2-7 and V is TRBV11-2, with D possibly being TRBD1 (5 bases). The length of the CDR3 is 12 residues. CDR1 and CDR2 (germline): SGHAT, FQNNGV. V lost 5 bases to trimming and J lost 10 bases, with 15 bases between them. In DNA, the CDR3 is TGTGCCAGCAGCATAAATGTAGGGGTCCAGTACTTC. This encodes CASSINVGVQYF.

This clonotype was detected a few times. This sequence joins TRBV28 and TRBJ1-1; 7 bases map to TRBD1. Germline loops: CDR1 MDHEN, CDR2 SYDVKM. With V trimmed by 5 bases and J by 3 bases, 9 bases remained unmatched. This CDR3 comprises 15 residues. The DNA for the CDR3 is TGTGCCAGCAGTACCGAAACAGGGGCAGACACTGAAGCTTTCTTT. It is translated as CASSTETGADTEAFF.

This rearrangement joins TRBV24-1 to TRBJ2-3; TRBD2 matches at 9 bases. Germline assignment: CDR1 KGHDR and CDR2 SFDVKD. V was clipped by 2 bases and J by 3 bases; unmatched bases: 8. The CDR3 totals 17 residues. The CDR3 region has the DNA TGTGCCACCAGTGATTCGACCGTAGCGGGAGTAACAGATACGCAGTATTTT. Translation gives CATSDSTVAGVTDTQYF.

The CDR3 reads CASSYGGTAAYEQYF. The CDR3 bases are TGTGCCAGCAGTTACGGAGGGACCGCCGCCTACGAGCAGTACTTC. The rearrangement joins TRBV6-2 or TRBV6-3 to TRBJ2-7; D might be TRBD2 (6 bases). Germline values: CDR1 MNHEY, CDR2 SVGEGT. V was trimmed by 2 bases and J by 2 bases, leaving 13 bases between them. The CDR3 sequence is 15 residues long.

This clonotype was recorded once. The rearrangement links TRBV6-4 to TRBJ2-3, with TRBD1 identical over 8 bases. This CDR3 spans 17 amino acids. CDR1 is MRHNA, CDR2 SNTAGT, per germline. V shed 10 bases, J shed 7 bases, and the junction held 22 bases outside the gene matches. CDR3 DNA: TGTGCCACCACAGGAGGGTTCAGGGGGCCCCAAGTGAATACGCAGTATTTT. It translates to CATTGGFRGPQVNTQYF.

This clonotype was observed once. The chain couples TRBV11-2 to TRBJ1-1; possible D gene TRBD1, 5 bases. CDR1 SGHAT and CDR2 FQNNGV come from the germline V gene. Trimming took 9 bases from V and 5 from J, leaving 16 bases between them. This CDR3 has 13 residues. For the CDR3, the DNA is TGTGCCAGTCTTGCCAACAGGAATACTGAAGCTTTCTTT. Translating it yields CASLANRNTEAFF. Filled out from reference TRBV11-2 and TRBJ1-1, the complete variable domain reads EAGVAQSPRYKIIEKRQSVAFWCNPISGHATLYWYQQILGQGPKLLIQFQNNGVVDDSQLPKDRFSAERLKGVDSTLKIQPAKLEDSAVYLCASLANRNTEAFFGQGTRLTVV.

This clonotype occurred a few times. This chain joins TRBV7-2 and TRBJ2-1, with 12 nucleotides matching TRBD2. This CDR3 has 15 amino acids. V lost 4 bases, J lost 7 bases, and 5 bases stayed unmatched. Looked up from germline, CDR1 is SGHTA and CDR2 is FQGNSA. The CDR3 DNA reads as TGTGCCAGCAGCTCCCTAGCGGGAGGGCCGAATGAGCAGTTCTTC. Protein sequence: CASSSLAGGPNEQFF.

This clonotype was seen at least ten times. The chain recombines TRBV10-3 with TRBJ2-7; 8 bases are a match to TRBD2. In germline, CDR1 is ENHRY, CDR2 SYGVKD. V lost 8 bases and J lost 6; bases outside the gene matches: 9. This CDR3 is built from 13 residues. The CDR3 DNA follows: TGTGCCATCCTCGAACCCGGGGGGGTCGAGCAGTACTTC. Translated, it gives CAILEPGGVEQYF.

The genes are TRBV7-2 and TRBJ2-1; 14 bases match TRBD2. The ends lost 5 bases at V and 9 bases at J; junction bases unmatched: 6. The CDR3 has 15 residues. The germline CDR1 and CDR2 sequences are SGHTA and FQGNSA. CDR3 region: CASSLGLAGATEQFF. The CDR3 DNA reads as TGTGCCAGCAGCCTGGGACTAGCGGGGGCCACTGAGCAGTTCTTC.

The chain employs TRBV6-5 and TRBJ2-6; tentative D call: TRBD1 (5 bases). The CDR3 is 17 residues long. V was pared by 6 bases and J by 4 bases, with 19 bases between. Germline CDR1 MNHEY, CDR2 SVGAGI. This CDR3 is CASSRRPSGLGANVLTF. In DNA, the CDR3 is TGTGCCAGCAGCCGTCGACCCTCAGGGTTGGGGGCCAACGTCCTGACTTTC.

This chain uses TRBV12-3 or TRBV12-4 with TRBJ2-1; 8 nucleotides align to TRBD1. The J segment lost 10 bases and the V segment lost 3 bases, leaving 8 bases of the junction unmatched. The CDR3 spans 14 residues. CDR3 loop: CASSFAGGRGEQFF. In nucleotides, the CDR3 is TGTGCCAGCAGTTTCGCAGGGGGCAGAGGGGAGCAGTTCTTC.

This clonotype was picked up one time. The chain couples TRBV7-2 to TRBJ1-1; D is possibly TRBD1 (5 bases). The V end was cut by 1 base, the J end by 6 bases, with 12 bases between. Germline V lookup: CDR1 SGHTA, CDR2 FQGNSA. This CDR3 has 14 residues. The CDR3 DNA sequence: TGTGCCAGCAGCTTAGATGGGGGGGTACCTGAAGCTTTCTTT. It encodes CASSLDGGVPEAFF.